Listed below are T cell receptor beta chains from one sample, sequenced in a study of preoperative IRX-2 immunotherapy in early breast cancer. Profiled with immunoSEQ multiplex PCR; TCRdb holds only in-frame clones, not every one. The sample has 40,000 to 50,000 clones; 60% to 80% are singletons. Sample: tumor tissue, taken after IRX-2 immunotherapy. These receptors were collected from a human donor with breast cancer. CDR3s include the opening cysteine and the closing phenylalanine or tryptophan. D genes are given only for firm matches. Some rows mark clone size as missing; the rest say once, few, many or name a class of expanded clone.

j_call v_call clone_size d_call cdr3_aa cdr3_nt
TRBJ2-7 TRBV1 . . CASSQGPLAGVATHYEQYF TGCGCCAGCAGCCAAGGGCCACTAGCGGGAGTTGCTACCCACTACGAGCAGTACTTC
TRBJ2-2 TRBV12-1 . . CASPGQGKVGTGELFF TGTGCCAGCCCCGGTCAGGGGAAGGTCGGCACCGGGGAGCTGTTTTTT
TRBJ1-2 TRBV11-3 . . CASSLPEQGYYGYTF TGTGCCAGCAGCTTACCAGAACAGGGATACTATGGCTACACCTTC
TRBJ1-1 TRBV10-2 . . CASSEAGERAFF TGCGCCAGCAGTGAGGCGGGGGAGCGAGCTTTCTTT
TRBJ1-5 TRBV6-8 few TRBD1 CASSDRGRQPQHF TGTGCCAGCAGCGACAGGGGAAGGCAGCCCCAGCATTTT
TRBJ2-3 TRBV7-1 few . CASSFLVADTQYF TGTGCCAGCAGCTTCCTAGTAGCCGATACGCAGTATTTT
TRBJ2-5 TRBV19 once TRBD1 CASSRTGGGIQETQYF TGTGCCAGTAGTCGGACAGGGGGAGGGATCCAAGAGACCCAGTACTTC
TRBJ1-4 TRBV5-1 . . CASSSNREQEKLFF TGCGCCAGCAGCTCCAACAGGGAACAAGAAAAACTGTTTTTT
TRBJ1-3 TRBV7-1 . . CASNWGSGNTIYF TGTGCCAGCAACTGGGGTTCTGGAAACACCATATATTTT
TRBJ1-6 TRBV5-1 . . CASSFTPRNSPLHF TGCGCCAGCAGCTTTACTCCCCGTAATTCACCCCTCCACTTT
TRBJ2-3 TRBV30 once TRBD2 CAWARLAGVTDTQYF TGTGCCTGGGCGAGACTAGCGGGGGTCACAGATACGCAGTATTTT
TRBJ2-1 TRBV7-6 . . CASSLVGAGRGEQFF TGTGCCAGCAGCTTAGTGGGAGCGGGTCGCGGTGAGCAGTTCTTC
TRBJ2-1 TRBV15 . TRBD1 CATSRDRIRDRGILNEQFF TGTGCCACCAGCAGAGATCGGATACGGGACAGGGGGATACTCAATGAGCAGTTCTTC
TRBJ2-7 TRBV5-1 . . CASSLERARGYEQYF TGCGCCAGCAGCTTGGAAAGGGCGAGGGGCTACGAGCAGTACTTC
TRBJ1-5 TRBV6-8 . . CASTDPYSNQPQHF TGTGCCAGCACGGACCCCTATAGCAATCAGCCCCAGCATTTT
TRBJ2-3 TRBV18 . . CASSSRLVDTQYF TGTGCCAGCTCCTCCCGCTTAGTAGATACGCAGTATTTT
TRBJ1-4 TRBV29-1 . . CSVAGDATNEKLFF TGCAGCGTAGCGGGGGACGCAACTAATGAAAAACTGTTTTTT
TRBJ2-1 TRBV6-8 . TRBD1 CASSYSWGQGAYEQFF TGTGCCAGCAGTTACTCTTGGGGACAGGGGGCGTATGAGCAGTTCTTC
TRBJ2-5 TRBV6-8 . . CAISQAGETQYF TGTGCCATCAGCCAAGCGGGCGAGACCCAGTACTTC
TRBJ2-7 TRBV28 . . CASSLTGARGGVEQYF TGTGCCAGCAGTTTAACCGGGGCCAGGGGGGGCGTCGAGCAGTACTTC
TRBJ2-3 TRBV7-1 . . CASGGDLLGLLYF TGTGCCAGCGGGGGCGATCTCCTTGGACTCCTGTATTTT
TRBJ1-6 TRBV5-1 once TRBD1 CASSLGQGVYNSPLHF TGCGCCAGCAGCCTGGGACAGGGGGTCTATAATTCACCCCTCCACTTT
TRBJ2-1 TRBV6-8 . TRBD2 CASSYGGLSPNEQFF TGTGCCAGCAGTTACGGGGGACTAAGTCCCAATGAGCAGTTCTTC
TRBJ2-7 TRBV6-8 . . CASSYQGPPYEQYF TGTGCCAGCAGTTACCAGGGACCTCCCTACGAGCAGTACTTC
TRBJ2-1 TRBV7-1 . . CASSLEPYNEQFF TGTGCCAGCAGCTTAGAACCATACAATGAGCAGTTCTTC
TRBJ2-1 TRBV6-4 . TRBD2 CAISEPKGGRASGNEQFF TGTGCCATCAGTGAGCCAAAGGGCGGGAGGGCCTCGGGCAATGAGCAGTTCTTC
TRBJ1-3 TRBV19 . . CASYSVGQSSGNTIYF TGTGCCAGTTATTCGGTCGGCCAGAGCTCTGGAAACACCATATATTTT
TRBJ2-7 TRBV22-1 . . CASSLARGRGYEQYF TGTGCCAGCAGTTTAGCGCGTGGACGGGGCTACGAGCAGTACTTC
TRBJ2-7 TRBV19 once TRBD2 CASSSETSGSYEQYF TGTGCCAGTAGTTCAGAGACTAGCGGGAGTTACGAGCAGTACTTC
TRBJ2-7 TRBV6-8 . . CASSYPDPLLYEQYF TGTGCCAGCAGTTACCCGGACCCCCTGCTCTACGAGCAGTACTTC
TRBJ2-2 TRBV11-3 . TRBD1 CASSLGQGAGELFF TGTGCCAGCAGCTTAGGGCAGGGGGCCGGGGAGCTGTTTTTT
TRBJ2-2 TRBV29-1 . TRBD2 CSVSIAGGVSGELFF TGCAGCGTCTCAATAGCGGGAGGAGTTTCCGGGGAGCTGTTTTTT
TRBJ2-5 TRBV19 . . CASSMRRYETQYF TGTGCCAGTAGTATGCGGAGGTATGAGACCCAGTACTTC
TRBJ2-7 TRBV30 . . CAWSFGPQLDEQYF TGTGCCTGGAGTTTTGGACCGCAATTGGACGAGCAGTACTTC
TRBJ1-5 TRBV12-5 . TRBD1 CASGQGAGQPQHF TGTGCCAGTGGACAGGGGGCGGGACAGCCCCAGCATTTT
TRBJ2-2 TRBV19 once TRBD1 CASTSGTGFTGELFF TGTGCCAGTACCTCCGGGACAGGATTCACCGGGGAGCTGTTTTTT
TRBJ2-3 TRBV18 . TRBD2 CASSPKAGDSTDTQYF TGTGCCAGCTCACCTAAAGCGGGAGACTCCACAGATACGCAGTATTTT
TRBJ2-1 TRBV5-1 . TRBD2 CASSQAGTSGSSYNEQFF TGCGCCAGCAGCCAGGCCGGGACTAGCGGGAGCTCCTACAATGAGCAGTTCTTC
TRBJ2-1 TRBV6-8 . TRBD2 CASSPRPRGGNEQFF TGTGCCAGCAGTCCCCGACCCCGGGGGGGGAATGAGCAGTTCTTC
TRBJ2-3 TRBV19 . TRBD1 CASNDRDPDTQYF TGTGCCAGTAACGACAGGGATCCAGATACGCAGTATTTT
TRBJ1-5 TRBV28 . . CASSVGGSNQPQHF TGTGCCAGCAGTGTAGGAGGGAGCAATCAGCCCCAGCATTTT
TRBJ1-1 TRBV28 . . CASSLPQRGEAFF TGTGCCAGCAGTTTACCCCAGCGGGGTGAAGCTTTCTTT
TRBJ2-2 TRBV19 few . CASSIRGLDTGELFF TGTGCCAGTAGTATCCGGGGGCTGGACACCGGGGAGCTGTTTTTT
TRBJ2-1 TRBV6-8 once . CASKGVISGLQFF TGTGCCAGCAAAGGGGTTATCAGCGGCCTGCAGTTCTTC
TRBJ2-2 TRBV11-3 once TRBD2 CASSVAGGYTGELFF TGTGCCAGCAGTGTGGCGGGAGGGTACACCGGGGAGCTGTTTTTT
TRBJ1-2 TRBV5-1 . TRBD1 CASSPGTEGYGYTF TGCGCCAGCAGCCCCGGGACAGAGGGCTATGGCTACACCTTC
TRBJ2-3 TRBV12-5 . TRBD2 CASGQIEGLAGGGTDTQYF TGTGCTAGTGGCCAGATTGAGGGACTAGCGGGAGGAGGCACAGATACGCAGTATTTT
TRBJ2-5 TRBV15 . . CATSYPERAYQETQYF TGTGCCACCAGCTACCCCGAGCGGGCTTACCAAGAGACCCAGTACTTC
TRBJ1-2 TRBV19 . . CATTRDTLNYGYTF TGTGCCACGACGAGGGACACCCTTAACTATGGCTACACCTTC
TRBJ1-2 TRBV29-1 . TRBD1 CSVEDTGEGYTF TGCAGCGTTGAAGATACAGGGGAAGGCTACACCTTC
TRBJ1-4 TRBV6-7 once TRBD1 CASSYSTQGTNEKLFF TGTGCCAGCAGTTACTCGACACAGGGGACTAATGAAAAACTGTTTTTT
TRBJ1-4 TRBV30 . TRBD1 CAWSKDRVSEKLFF TGTGCCTGGAGTAAGGACAGGGTATCGGAAAAACTGTTTTTT
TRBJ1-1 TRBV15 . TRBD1 CATSRGQGLVTTEAFF TGTGCTACCAGCAGGGGACAGGGATTGGTGACCACTGAAGCTTTCTTT
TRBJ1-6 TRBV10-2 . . CASRSGDSYNSPLHF TGCGCCAGCCGGTCAGGGGACTCCTATAATTCACCCCTCCACTTT
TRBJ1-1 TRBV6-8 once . CASSWNWDTEAFF TGTGCCAGCAGTTGGAACTGGGACACTGAAGCTTTCTTT